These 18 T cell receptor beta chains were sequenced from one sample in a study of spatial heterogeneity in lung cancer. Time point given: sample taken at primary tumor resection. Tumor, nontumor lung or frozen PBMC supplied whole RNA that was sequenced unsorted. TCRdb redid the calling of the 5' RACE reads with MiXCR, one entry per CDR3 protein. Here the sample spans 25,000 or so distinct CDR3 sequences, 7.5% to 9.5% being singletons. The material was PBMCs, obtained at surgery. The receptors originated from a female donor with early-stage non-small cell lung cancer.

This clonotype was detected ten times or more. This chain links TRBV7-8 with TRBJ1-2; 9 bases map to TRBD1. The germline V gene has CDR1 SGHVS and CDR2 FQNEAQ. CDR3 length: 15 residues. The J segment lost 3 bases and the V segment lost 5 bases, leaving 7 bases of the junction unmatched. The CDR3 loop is CASSGDRDKYYGYTF. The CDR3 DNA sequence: TGTGCCAGCAGCGGGGACAGGGACAAGTACTATGGCTACACCTTC.

CDR3 residues: CASSTLAGGPYEQYV. The CDR3 DNA reads TGTGCCAGCAGCACCCTAGCGGGAGGCCCCTACGAGCAGTACGTC. This rearrangement joins TRBV5-5 to TRBJ2-7, with TRBD2 matching 11 bases. The V gene's germline CDR1 is SGHKS and CDR2 YYEKEE (reference sequence). The CDR3 covers 15 residues. The V gene end was trimmed by 4 bases and the J gene end by 2 bases; junction bases not matched to a gene: 5.

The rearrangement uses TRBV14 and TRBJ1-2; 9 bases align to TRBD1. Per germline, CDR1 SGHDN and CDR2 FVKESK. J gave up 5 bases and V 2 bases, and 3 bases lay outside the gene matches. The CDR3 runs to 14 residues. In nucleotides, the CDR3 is TGTGCCAGCAGCCAAAACAGGGGGCCGTATGGCTACACCTTC. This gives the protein CASSQNRGPYGYTF.

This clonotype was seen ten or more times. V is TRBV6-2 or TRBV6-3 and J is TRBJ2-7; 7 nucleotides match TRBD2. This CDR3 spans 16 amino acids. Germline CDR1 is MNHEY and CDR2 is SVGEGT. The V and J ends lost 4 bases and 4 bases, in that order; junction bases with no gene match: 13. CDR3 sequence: CASSSFERDPFYEQYV. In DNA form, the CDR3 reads TGTGCCAGCAGTTCCTTCGAGCGGGACCCATTTTACGAGCAGTACGTC.

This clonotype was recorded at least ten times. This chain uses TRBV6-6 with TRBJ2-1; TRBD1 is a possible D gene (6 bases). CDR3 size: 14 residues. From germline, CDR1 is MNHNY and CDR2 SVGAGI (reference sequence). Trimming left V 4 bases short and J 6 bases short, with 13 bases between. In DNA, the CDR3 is TGTGCCAGCAGTTCCTCTTTACAGGGCAATGAGCAGTTCTTC. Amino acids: CASSSSLQGNEQFF.

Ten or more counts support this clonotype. The CDR3 loop reads CASGHRLAPDTQYF. The DNA of the CDR3 is TGTGCCAGCGGACACCGCCTAGCCCCAGATACGCAGTATTTT. The genes are TRBV7-9 and TRBJ2-3; D possibly matches TRBD1 or TRBD2 (5 bases each). The length of the CDR3 is 14 residues. The V and J ends lost 8 bases and 4 bases respectively, with 16 bases between them. Germline-derived CDR1 and CDR2 are SEHNR and FQNEAQ (reference sequence). Full variable domain (outside the CDR3, taken from reference TRBV7-9 and TRBJ2-3): DTGVSQNPRHKITKRGQNVTFRCDPISEHNRLYWYRQTLGQGPEFLTYFQNEAQLEKSRLLSDRFSAERPKGSFSTLEIQRTEQGDSAMYLCASGHRLAPDTQYFGPGTRLTVL.

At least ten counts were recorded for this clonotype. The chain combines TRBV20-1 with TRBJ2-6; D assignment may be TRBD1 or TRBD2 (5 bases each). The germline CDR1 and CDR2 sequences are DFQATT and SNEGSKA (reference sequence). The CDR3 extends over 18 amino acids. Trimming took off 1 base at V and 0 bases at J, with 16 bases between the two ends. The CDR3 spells CSARAPSGPDSGANVLTF. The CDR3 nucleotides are TGCAGTGCTAGAGCCCCCTCGGGGCCGGACTCTGGGGCCAACGTCCTGACTTTC.

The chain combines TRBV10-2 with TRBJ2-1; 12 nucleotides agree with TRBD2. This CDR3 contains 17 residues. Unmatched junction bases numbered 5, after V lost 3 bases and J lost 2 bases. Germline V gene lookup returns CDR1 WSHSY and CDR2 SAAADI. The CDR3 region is CASSDRTSGRTYNEQFF. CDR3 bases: TGCGCCAGCAGTGACCGAACTAGCGGGAGGACCTACAATGAGCAGTTCTTC.

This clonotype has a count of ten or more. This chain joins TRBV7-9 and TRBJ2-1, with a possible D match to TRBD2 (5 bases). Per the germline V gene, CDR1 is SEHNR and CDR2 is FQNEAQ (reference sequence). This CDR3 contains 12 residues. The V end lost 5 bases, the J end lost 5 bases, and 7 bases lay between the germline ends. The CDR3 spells CASSGRDNEQFF. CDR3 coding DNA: TGTGCCAGCAGCGGGCGGGACAATGAGCAGTTCTTC.

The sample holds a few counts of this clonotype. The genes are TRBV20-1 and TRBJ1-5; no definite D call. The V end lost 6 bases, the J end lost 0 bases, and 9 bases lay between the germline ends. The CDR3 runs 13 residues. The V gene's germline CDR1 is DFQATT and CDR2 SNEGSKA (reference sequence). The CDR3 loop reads CSAQGDSNQPQHF. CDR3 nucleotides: TGCAGTGCCCAAGGCGATAGCAATCAGCCCCAGCATTTT.

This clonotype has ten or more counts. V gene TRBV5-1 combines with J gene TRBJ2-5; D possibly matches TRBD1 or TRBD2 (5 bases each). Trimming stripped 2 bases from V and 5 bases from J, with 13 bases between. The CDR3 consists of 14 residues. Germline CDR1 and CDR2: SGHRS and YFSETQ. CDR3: CASSLEGRVETQYF. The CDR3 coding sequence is TGCGCCAGCAGCTTAGAGGGCAGGGTTGAGACCCAGTACTTC.

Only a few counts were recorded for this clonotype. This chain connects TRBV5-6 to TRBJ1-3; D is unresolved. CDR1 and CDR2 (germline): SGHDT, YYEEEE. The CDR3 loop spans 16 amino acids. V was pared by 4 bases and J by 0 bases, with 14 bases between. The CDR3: CASSPTATSSGNTIYF. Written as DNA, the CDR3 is TGTGCCAGCAGCCCTACGGCCACCAGCTCTGGAAACACCATATATTTT.

The CDR3 spells CASSHGDKVMQFF. The CDR3 DNA reads as TGTGCCAGCAGCCATGGGGACAAGGTTATGCAGTTCTTC. This chain connects TRBV14 to TRBJ2-1; TRBD1 might be the D (6 bases). Trimming took off 3 bases at V and 12 bases at J, with 15 bases between the two ends. CDR1 and CDR2 from the germline V gene are SGHDN and FVKESK. CDR3 size: 13 residues. The full variable domain, rest sourced from reference TRBV14 and TRBJ2-1, is EAGVTQFPSHSVIEKGQTVTLRCDPISGHDNLYWYRRVMGKEIKFLLHFVKESKQDESGMPNNRFLAERTGGTYSTLKVQPAELEDSGVYFCASSHGDKVMQFFGPGTRLTVL.

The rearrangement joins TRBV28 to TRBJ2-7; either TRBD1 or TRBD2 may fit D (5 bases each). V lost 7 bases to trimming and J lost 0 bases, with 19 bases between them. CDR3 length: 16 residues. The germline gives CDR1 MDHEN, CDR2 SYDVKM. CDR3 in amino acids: CASTSPGTPSSYEQYF. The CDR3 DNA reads TGTGCCAGCACCAGTCCCGGGACCCCGAGCTCCTACGAGCAGTACTTC.

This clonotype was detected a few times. CDR3 nucleotides: TGTGCCAGCAAACGGGAGACAGGGTCCTTAACAGATACGCAGTATTTT. Translating gives CASKRETGSLTDTQYF. The gene calls are TRBV12-3 or TRBV12-4 and TRBJ2-3; D might be TRBD1 (7 bases). V gave up 7 bases and J gave up 3 bases, with 20 bases separating them. CDR3 length equals 16 residues.

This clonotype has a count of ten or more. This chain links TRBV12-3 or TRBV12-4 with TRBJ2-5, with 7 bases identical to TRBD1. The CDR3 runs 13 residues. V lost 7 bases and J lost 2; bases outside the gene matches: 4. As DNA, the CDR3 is TGTGCCAGCAACTTCAGGGGGCAAGAGACCCAGTACTTC. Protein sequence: CASNFRGQETQYF.

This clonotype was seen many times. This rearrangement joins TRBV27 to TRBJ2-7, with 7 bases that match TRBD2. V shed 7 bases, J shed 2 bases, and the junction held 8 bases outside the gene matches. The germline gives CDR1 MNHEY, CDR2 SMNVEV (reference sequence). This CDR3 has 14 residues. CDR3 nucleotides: TGTGCCAGCACCTTAAACAGCGGGGCCTACGAGCAGTACTTC. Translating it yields CASTLNSGAYEQYF.

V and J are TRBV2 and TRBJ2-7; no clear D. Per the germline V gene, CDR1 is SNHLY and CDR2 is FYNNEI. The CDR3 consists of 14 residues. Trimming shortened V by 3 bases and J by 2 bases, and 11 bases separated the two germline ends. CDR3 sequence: CASSDVATTYEQYF. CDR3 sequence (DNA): TGTGCCAGCAGTGACGTAGCTACCACCTACGAGCAGTACTTC.